This entry is about one T cell receptor (beta chain). What it recognizes is unknown. Germline CDR1 and CDR2: GTSNPN and SVGIG (reference sequence). V was shortened by 4 bases and J by 2 bases, with 11 bases between the two germline ends. CDR3 length: 13 residues. The PCR made use of 60 Vbeta and 13 Jbeta primers. Assay used: immunoSEQ multiplex PCR; TCRdb lists only in-frame clones, some missing. The sample shows roughly 260,000 clones, about four fifths of them seen only once. This entry belongs to a study of cytomegalovirus exposure and HLA in healthy donors. Whole-study results and caveats: Upon later analysis, TCR association rates were observed to vary by HLA locus, being highest for DRB1 and lowest for HLA-C. A later analysis showed that HLA-associated TCR beta chains had undergone more clonal expansion than equally common others.

The receptor was derived from a woman aged 40 to 50 in good health and CMV-seropositive. The V and J genes are TRBV30 and TRBJ2-5, with D possibly being TRBD1 (5 bases). Source material: PBMCs. The CDR3 region has the DNA TGTGCCTGGACCCCAGGGTTTCAAGAGACCCAGTACTTC. This codes for CAWTPGFQETQYF.